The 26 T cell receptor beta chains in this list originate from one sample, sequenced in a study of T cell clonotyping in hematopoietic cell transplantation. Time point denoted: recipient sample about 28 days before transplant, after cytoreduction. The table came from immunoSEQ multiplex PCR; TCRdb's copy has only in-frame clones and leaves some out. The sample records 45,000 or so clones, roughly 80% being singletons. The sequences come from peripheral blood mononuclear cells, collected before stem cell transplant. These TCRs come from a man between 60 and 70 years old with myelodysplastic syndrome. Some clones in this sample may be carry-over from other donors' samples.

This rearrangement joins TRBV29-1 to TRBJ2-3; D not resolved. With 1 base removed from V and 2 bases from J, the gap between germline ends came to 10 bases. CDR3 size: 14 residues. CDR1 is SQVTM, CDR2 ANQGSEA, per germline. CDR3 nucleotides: TGCAGCGTTGAAGGAGGTCAGGACACAGATACGCAGTATTTT. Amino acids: CSVEGGQDTDTQYF.

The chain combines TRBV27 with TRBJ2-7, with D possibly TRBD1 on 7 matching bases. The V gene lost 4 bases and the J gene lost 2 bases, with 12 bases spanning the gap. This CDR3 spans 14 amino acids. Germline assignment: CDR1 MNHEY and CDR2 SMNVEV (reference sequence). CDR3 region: CASSSSRGAYEQYF. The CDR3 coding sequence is TGTGCCAGCAGTTCCAGCAGGGGGGCCTACGAGCAGTACTTC.

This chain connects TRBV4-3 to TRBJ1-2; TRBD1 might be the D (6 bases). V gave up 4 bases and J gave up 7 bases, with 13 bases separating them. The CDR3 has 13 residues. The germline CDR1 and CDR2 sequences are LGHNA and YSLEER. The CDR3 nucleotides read TGCGCCAGCAGCCGCACAGGGTACTCTGGCTACACCTTC. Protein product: CASSRTGYSGYTF.

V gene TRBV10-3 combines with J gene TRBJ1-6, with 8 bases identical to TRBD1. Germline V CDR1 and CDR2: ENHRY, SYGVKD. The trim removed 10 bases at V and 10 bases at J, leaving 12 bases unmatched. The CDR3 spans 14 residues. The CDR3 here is CATIMDREGSPLHF. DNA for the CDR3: TGTGCCACAATAATGGACAGGGAAGGGTCACCCCTCCACTTT.

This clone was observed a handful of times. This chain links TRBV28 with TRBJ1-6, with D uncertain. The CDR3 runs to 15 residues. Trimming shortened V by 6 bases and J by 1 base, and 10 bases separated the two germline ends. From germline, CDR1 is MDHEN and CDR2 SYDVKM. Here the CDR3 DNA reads TGTGCCAGCAGCCCTGTTCTATCCTATAATTCACCCCTCCACTTT. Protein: CASSPVLSYNSPLHF.

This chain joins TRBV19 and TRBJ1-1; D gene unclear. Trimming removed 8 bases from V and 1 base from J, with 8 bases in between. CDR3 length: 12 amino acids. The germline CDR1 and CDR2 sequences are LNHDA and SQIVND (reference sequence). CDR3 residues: CASREPNTEAFF. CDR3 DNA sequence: TGTGCCAGTCGGGAACCGAACACTGAAGCTTTCTTT.

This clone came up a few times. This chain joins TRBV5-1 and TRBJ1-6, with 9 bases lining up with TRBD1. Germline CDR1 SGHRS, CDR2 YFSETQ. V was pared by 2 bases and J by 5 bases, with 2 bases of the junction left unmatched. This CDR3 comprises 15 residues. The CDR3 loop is CASSLQGANNSPLHF. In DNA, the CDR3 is TGCGCCAGCAGCTTACAGGGGGCTAATAATTCACCCCTCCACTTT.

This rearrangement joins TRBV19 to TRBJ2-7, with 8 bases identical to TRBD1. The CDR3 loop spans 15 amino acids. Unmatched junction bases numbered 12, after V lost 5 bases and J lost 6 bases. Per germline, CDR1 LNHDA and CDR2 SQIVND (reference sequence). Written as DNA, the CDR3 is TGTGCCAGTAGTCTCGGGACAGGAAAAACGGTCGAGCAGTACTTC. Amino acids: CASSLGTGKTVEQYF.

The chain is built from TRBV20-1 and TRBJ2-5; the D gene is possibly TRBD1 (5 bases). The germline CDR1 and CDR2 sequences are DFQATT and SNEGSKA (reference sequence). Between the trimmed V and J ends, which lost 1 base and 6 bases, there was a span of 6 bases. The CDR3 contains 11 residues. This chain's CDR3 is CSARGGKTQYF. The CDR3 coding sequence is TGCAGTGCTAGAGGGGGCAAGACCCAGTACTTC.

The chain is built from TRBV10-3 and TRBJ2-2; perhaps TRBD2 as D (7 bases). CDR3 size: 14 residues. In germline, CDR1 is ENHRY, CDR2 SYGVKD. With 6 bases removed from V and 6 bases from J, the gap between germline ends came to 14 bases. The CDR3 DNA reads TGTGCCATCAGCTTCAGGGAGGGGGCCGGGGAGCTGTTTTTT. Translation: CAISFREGAGELFF.

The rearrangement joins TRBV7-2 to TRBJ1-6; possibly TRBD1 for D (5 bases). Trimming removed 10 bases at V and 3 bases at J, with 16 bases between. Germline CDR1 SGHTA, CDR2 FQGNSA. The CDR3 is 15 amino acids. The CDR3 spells CATSPGTYYNSPLHF. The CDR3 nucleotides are TGTGCCACCTCACCCGGGACTTACTATAATTCACCCCTCCACTTT.

The CDR3: CASSVGQGSGEAFF. CDR3 DNA sequence: TGTGCCAGCAGCGTAGGTCAGGGCTCAGGGGAAGCTTTCTTT. V and J are TRBV9 and TRBJ1-1; weak D call: TRBD1 (5 bases). The V and J ends lost 0 bases and 8 bases respectively, with 14 bases between them. This CDR3 has 14 amino acids. Germline V CDR1 and CDR2: SGDLS, YYNGEE. The complete variable domain, with remaining parts taken from reference TRBV9 and TRBJ1-1, reads DSGVTQTPKHLITATGQRVTLRCSPRSGDLSVYWYQQSLDQGLQFLIQYYNGEERAKGNILERFSAQQFPDLHSELNLSSLELGDSALYFCASSVGQGSGEAFFGQGTRLTVV.

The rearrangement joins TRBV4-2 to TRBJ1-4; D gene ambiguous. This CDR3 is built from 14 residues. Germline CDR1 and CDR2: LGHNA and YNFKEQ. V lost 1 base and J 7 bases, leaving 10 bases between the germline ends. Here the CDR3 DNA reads TGTGCCAGCAGCCAAGGGAGAGGTACTGAAAAACTGTTTTTT. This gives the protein CASSQGRGTEKLFF.

In nucleotides, the CDR3 is TGTGCCAGCAGTTTGCGAGGGCTACACTCCTACAATGAGCAGTTCTTC. Its protein product is CASSLRGLHSYNEQFF. V usage is TRBV28 and J usage is TRBJ2-1; a possible D gene is TRBD2 (5 bases). Germline CDR1 MDHEN, CDR2 SYDVKM. V lost 3 bases and J 0 bases, leaving 12 bases between the germline ends. CDR3 length: 16 residues.

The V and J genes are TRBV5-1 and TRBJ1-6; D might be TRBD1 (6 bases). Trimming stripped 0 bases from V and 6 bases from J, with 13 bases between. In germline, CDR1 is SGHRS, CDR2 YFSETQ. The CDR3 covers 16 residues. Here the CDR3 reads CASSLEGGILNSPLHF. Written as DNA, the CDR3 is TGCGCCAGCAGCTTGGAGGGGGGGATTCTTAATTCACCCCTCCACTTT.

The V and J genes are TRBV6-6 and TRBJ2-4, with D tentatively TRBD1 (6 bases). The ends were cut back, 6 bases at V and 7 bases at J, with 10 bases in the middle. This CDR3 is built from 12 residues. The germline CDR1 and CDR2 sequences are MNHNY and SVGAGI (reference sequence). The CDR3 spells CASRPDRNIQYF. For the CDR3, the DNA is TGTGCCAGCAGACCCGACAGGAACATTCAGTACTTC.

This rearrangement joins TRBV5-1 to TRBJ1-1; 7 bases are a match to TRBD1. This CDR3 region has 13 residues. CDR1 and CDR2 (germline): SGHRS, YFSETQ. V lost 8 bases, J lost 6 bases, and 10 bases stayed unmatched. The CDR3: CASSGGGAAEAFF. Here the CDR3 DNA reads TGCGCCAGTTCGGGAGGGGGCGCAGCTGAAGCTTTCTTT. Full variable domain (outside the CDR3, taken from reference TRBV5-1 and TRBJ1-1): KAGVTQTPRYLIKTRGQQVTLSCSPISGHRSVSWYQQTPGQGLQFLFEYFSETQRNKGNFPGRFSGRQFSNSRSEMNVSTLELGDSALYLCASSGGGAAEAFFGQGTRLTVV.

The DNA for the CDR3 is TGTGCCAGCAGCTTGGGGGGTCCCTACGAGCAGTACTTC. This codes for CASSLGGPYEQYF. The gene calls are TRBV5-6 and TRBJ2-7; no clear D. The CDR3 consists of 13 residues. Trimming removed 0 bases at V and 2 bases at J, with 6 bases between. In germline, CDR1 is SGHDT, CDR2 YYEEEE. Variable domain in full (rest from reference TRBV5-6 and TRBJ2-7): DAGVTQSPTHLIKTRGQQVTLRCSPKSGHDTVSWYQQALGQGPQFIFQYYEEEERQRGNFPDRFSGHQFPNYSSELNVNALLLGDSALYLCASSLGGPYEQYFGPGTRLTVT.

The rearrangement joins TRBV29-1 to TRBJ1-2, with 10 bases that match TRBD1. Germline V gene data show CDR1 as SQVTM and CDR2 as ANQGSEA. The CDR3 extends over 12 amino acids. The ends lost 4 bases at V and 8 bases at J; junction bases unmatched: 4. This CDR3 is CSVGQGAWGYTF. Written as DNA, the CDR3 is TGCAGCGTTGGACAGGGGGCTTGGGGCTACACCTTC.

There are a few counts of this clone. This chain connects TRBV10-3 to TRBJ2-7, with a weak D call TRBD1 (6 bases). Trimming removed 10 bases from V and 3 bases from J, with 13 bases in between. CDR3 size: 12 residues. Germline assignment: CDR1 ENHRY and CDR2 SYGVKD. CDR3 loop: CATIDRNYEQYF. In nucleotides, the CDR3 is TGTGCCACTATCGACAGGAACTACGAGCAGTACTTC.

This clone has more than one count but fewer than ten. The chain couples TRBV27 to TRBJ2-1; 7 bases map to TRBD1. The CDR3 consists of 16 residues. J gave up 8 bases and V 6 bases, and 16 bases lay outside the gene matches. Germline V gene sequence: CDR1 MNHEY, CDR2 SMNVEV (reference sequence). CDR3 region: CASSVGPGQRFDEQFF. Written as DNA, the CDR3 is TGTGCCAGCAGCGTAGGCCCGGGACAGAGGTTCGATGAGCAGTTCTTC.

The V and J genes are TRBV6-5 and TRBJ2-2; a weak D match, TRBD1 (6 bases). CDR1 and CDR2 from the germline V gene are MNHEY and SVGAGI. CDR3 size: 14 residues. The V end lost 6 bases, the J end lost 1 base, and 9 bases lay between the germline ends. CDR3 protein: CASRTGQNTGELFF. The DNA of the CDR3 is TGTGCCAGCAGGACGGGACAGAACACCGGGGAGCTGTTTTTT.

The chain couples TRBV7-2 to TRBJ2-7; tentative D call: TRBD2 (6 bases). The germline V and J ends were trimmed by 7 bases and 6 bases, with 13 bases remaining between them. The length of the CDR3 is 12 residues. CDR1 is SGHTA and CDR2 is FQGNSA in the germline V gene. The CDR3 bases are TGTGCCAGCACTCCCCTGGGAGGCGAGCAGTACTTC. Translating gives CASTPLGGEQYF.

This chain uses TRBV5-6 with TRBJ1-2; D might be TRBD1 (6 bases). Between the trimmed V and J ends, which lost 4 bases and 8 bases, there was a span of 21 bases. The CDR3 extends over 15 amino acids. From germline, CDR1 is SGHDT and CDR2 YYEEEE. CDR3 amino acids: CASSRTLGGLRGYTF. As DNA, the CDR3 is TGTGCCAGCAGCCGCACTCTGGGGGGCTTAAGGGGCTACACCTTC. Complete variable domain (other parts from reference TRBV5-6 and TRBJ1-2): DAGVTQSPTHLIKTRGQQVTLRCSPKSGHDTVSWYQQALGQGPQFIFQYYEEEERQRGNFPDRFSGHQFPNYSSELNVNALLLGDSALYLCASSRTLGGLRGYTFGSGTRLTVV.

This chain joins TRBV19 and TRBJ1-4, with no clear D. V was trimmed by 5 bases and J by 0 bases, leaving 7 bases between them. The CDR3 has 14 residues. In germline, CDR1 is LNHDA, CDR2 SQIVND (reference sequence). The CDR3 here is CASSPQATNEKLFF. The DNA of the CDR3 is TGTGCCAGTAGTCCGCAAGCAACTAATGAAAAACTGTTTTTT.

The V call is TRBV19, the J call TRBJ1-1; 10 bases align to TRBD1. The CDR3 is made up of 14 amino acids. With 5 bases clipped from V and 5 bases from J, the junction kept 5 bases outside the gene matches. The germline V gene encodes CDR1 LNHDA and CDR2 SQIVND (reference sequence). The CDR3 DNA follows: TGTGCCAGTAGTCACGGGACAGGGGATACTGAAGCTTTCTTT. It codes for CASSHGTGDTEAFF.